The entry that follows covers one T cell receptor beta chain sequence. Its antigen is currently not known. Base qualities are not at hand, and no much larger clone is one base apart. The source of the sample is a study (dated by TCRdb to between 2015 and 2016). Library preparation was by RT-PCR. Instrument on record: Illumina MiSeq. TCRdb passed the public sequencing reads through fastp at Q25 and MiXCR, retaining productive beta sequences. CDR3 protein duplicates are merged, each entry listing the most common genes and DNA. The sample table shows 550,000 to 750,000 distinct CDR3 sequences, and over 12% are seen once. The biggest ten clones account for 3.6% of the sample. The CDR3, from cysteine to phenylalanine, totals 15 residues. Only the CDR3 portion is preserved as DNA: 45 bases, with reading frame beginning at the first base. Between the V and J ends, shortened by 1 base and 7 bases respectively, the junction contains 12 bases. As encoded in the germline V gene, CDR1 is SGHDT while CDR2 is YYEEEE.

The sequenced sample was memory CD4+ T cells from blood. The V and J genes are TRBV5-6 and TRBJ1-6, with the identity of the D gene unclear. The receptor comes from a female donor in good health, serving as a healthy control. The CDR3 is CASSLWVSPNSPLHF. Here is the DNA: TGTGCCAGCAGCTTGTGGGTCAGCCCGAATTCACCCCTCCACTTT. The full variable domain, with segments outside the CDR3 supplied by the reference TRBV5-6 and TRBJ1-6 proteins, appears as DAGVTQSPTHLIKTRGQQVTLRCSPKSGHDTVSWYQQALGQGPQFIFQYYEEEERQRGNFPDRFSGHQFPNYSSELNVNALLLGDSALYLCASSLWVSPNSPLHFGNGTRLTVT.